Below, 10 T cell receptor beta chains from the same sample are listed, as sequenced in a study of control samples from healthy donors and cancer patients. Data came from immunoSEQ multiplex PCR; TCRdb stores just in-frame clones and leaves some out. Here the sample spans about 120,000 clones, 85% to 90% being singletons. Sequencing was performed on blood. The receptors originated from a woman between 65 and 79 years old in good health.

This rearrangement joins TRBV19 to TRBJ1-1; possible D gene TRBD1, 6 bases. CDR1 is LNHDA and CDR2 is SQIVND in the germline V gene (reference sequence). V was shortened by 8 bases and J by 1 base, with 17 bases between the two germline ends. The CDR3 extends over 15 amino acids. CDR3 DNA sequence: TGTGCCAGTCGACCTCAGGGGTCCCGGAACACTGAAGCTTTCTTT. Protein: CASRPQGSRNTEAFF. Looking up the rest from reference TRBV19 and TRBJ1-1 gives the full variable domain: DGGITQSPKYLFRKEGQNVTLSCEQNLNHDAMYWYRQDPGQGLRLIYYSQIVNDFQKGDIAEGYSVSREKKESFPLTVTSAQKNPTAFYLCASRPQGSRNTEAFFGQGTRLTVV.

V gene TRBV4-2 combines with J gene TRBJ2-2; D is undetermined. Germline V lookup: CDR1 LGHNA, CDR2 YNFKEQ. With 4 bases removed from V and 6 bases from J, the gap between germline ends came to 9 bases. The CDR3 is 13 amino acids. The CDR3 DNA reads TGTGCCAGCAGCCCGTCGGGCCCCGGGGAGCTGTTTTTT. As protein: CASSPSGPGELFF.

The chain joins TRBV3-1 (or the pseudogene TRBV3-2) to TRBJ2-7, with D perhaps matching TRBD1 or TRBD2 (5 bases each). CDR1 and CDR2 (germline): LGHDT, YNNKEL (reference sequence). The germline V and J ends were trimmed by 3 bases and 4 bases, with 10 bases remaining between them. The CDR3 length is 13 residues. CDR3 region: CASSQGVRYEQYF. The DNA for the CDR3 is TGTGCCAGCAGCCAGGGGGTGAGGTACGAGCAGTACTTC.

This clone was observed a handful of times. The rearrangement links TRBV12-3 or TRBV12-4 to TRBJ1-2; the D gene is possibly TRBD1 (6 bases). There are 13 residues in the CDR3. With 3 bases removed from V and 6 bases from J, the gap between germline ends came to 11 bases. CDR3 in amino acids: CASSFGGPDGYTF. As DNA, the CDR3 is TGTGCCAGCAGTTTCGGGGGGCCGGATGGCTACACCTTC.

This chain connects TRBV2 to TRBJ1-3; tentatively, D is TRBD1 (5 bases). Per germline, CDR1 SNHLY and CDR2 FYNNEI. Trimming removed 6 bases from V and 4 bases from J, with 10 bases in between. The CDR3 is 13 amino acids. The CDR3 nucleotides read TGTGCCAGCAGGAAACAGGAGGGAAACACCATATATTTT. It yields the protein CASRKQEGNTIYF.

This chain uses TRBV10-3 with TRBJ1-3, with TRBD1 matching 7 bases. The CDR3 has 13 residues. J was trimmed by 0 bases and V by 11 bases; bases with no gene match: 4. CDR1 and CDR2 from the germline V gene are ENHRY and SYGVKD. CDR3 nucleotides: TGTGCCGCCCGGGACAGCTCTGGAAACACCATATATTTT. Its protein is CAARDSSGNTIYF.

The chain is built from TRBV5-1 and TRBJ2-5; 9 nucleotides agree with TRBD1. CDR3 length equals 15 residues. CDR1 is SGHRS, CDR2 YFSETQ, per germline. V was clipped by 3 bases and J by 5 bases; unmatched bases: 8. The chain's CDR3 is CASSSNTGGAETQYF. The CDR3 DNA sequence: TGCGCCAGCAGCTCAAACACAGGGGGCGCGGAGACCCAGTACTTC.

V and J are TRBV6-5 and TRBJ1-2; D is ambiguous. Germline V gene sequence: CDR1 MNHEY, CDR2 SVGAGI. The CDR3 sequence is 13 residues long. V lost 4 bases and J 4 bases, leaving 10 bases between the germline ends. CDR3 sequence (DNA): TGTGCCAGCAGTTCAAATGGGGTCTATGGCTACACCTTC. Translation gives CASSSNGVYGYTF.

This chain links TRBV5-8 with TRBJ1-1; 12 positions match TRBD1. The CDR3 length is 13 residues. The germline V gene has CDR1 SGHTS and CDR2 YDEGEE. The ends lost 4 bases at V and 9 bases at J; junction bases unmatched: 4. The CDR3 nucleotides are TGTGCCAGCAGCGTCCGGGACAGGGGGCAAGCTTTCTTT. It translates to CASSVRDRGQAFF.

The V call is TRBV4-1, the J call TRBJ1-2, with 8 nucleotides matching TRBD1. Germline trimming cut 1 base from V and 2 bases from J; bases unmatched to any gene: 6. This CDR3 spans 16 amino acids. CDR1 and CDR2 (germline): MGHRA, YSYEKL. CDR3 DNA sequence: TGCGCCAGCAGCCAAGTCTCGACAGGGGCCAACTATGGCTACACCTTC. Residues: CASSQVSTGANYGYTF.